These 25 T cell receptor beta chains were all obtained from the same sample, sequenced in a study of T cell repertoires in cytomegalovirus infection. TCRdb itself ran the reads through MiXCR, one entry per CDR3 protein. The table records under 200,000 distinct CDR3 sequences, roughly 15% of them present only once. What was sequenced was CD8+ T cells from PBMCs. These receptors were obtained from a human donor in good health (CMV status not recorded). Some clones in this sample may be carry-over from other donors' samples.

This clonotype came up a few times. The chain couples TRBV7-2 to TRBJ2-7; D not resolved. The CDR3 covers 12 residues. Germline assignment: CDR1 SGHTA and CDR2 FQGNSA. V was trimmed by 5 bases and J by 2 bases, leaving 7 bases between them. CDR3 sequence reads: CASSIRPYEQYF. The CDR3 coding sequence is TGTGCCAGCAGCATTAGACCCTACGAGCAGTACTTC.

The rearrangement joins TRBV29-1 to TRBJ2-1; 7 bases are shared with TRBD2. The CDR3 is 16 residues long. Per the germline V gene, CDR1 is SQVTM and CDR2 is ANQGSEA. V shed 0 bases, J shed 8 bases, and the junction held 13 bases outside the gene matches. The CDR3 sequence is CSVEDPRSGGSHEQFF. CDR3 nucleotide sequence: TGCAGCGTTGAAGACCCTAGGAGCGGCGGGAGTCATGAGCAGTTCTTC.

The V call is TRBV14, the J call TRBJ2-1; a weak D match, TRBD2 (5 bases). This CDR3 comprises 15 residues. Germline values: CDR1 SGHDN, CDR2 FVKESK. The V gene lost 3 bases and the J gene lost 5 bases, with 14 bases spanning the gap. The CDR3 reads CASSQRHTGDNEQFF. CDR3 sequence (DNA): TGTGCCAGCAGCCAGAGACACACCGGGGACAATGAGCAGTTCTTC.

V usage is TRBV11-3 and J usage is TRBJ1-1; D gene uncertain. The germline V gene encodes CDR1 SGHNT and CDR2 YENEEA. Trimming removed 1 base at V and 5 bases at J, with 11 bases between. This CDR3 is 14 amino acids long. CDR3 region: CASSLAGMGTEAFF. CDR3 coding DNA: TGTGCCAGCAGCTTAGCCGGGATGGGGACTGAAGCTTTCTTT.

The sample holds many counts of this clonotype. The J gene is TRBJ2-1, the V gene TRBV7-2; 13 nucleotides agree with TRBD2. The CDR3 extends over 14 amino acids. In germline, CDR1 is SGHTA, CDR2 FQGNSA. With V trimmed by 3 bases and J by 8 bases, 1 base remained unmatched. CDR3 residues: CASSLGLAGYEQFF. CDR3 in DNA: TGTGCCAGCAGCTTGGGACTAGCGGGGTATGAGCAGTTCTTC.

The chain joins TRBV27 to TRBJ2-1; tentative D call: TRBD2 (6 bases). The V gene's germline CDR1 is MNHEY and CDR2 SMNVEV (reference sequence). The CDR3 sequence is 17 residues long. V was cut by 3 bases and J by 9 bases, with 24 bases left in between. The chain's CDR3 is CASSFPPPGDVRGEQFF. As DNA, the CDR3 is TGTGCCAGCAGTTTCCCTCCCCCGGGGGACGTTCGGGGTGAGCAGTTCTTC.

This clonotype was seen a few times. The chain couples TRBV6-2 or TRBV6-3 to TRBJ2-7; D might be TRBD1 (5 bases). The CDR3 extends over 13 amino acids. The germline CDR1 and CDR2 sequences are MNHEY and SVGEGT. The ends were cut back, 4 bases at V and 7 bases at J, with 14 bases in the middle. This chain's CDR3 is CASSSTMTVEQYF. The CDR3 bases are TGTGCCAGCAGTTCCACGATGACAGTTGAGCAGTACTTC.

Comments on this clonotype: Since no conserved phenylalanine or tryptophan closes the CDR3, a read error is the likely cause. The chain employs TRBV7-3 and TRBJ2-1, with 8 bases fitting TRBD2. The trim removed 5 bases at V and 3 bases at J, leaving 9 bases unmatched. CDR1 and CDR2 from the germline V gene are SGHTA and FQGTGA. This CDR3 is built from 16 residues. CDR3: CASSLVAGLLYNEQFL. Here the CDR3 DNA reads TGTGCCAGCAGCCTCGTAGCGGGGCTACTCTACAATGAGCAGTTCTTG.

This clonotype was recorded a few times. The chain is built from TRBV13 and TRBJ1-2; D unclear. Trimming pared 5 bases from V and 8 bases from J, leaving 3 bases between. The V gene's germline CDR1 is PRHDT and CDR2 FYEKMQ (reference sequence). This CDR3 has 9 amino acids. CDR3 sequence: CASSPGYTF. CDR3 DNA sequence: TGTGCCAGCAGCCCAGGCTACACCTTC.

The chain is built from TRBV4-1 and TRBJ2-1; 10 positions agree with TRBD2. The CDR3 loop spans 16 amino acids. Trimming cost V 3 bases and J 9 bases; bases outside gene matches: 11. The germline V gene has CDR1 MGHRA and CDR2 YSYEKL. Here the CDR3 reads CASSQAGIAGGLEQFF. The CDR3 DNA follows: TGCGCCAGCAGCCAGGCAGGTATAGCGGGAGGTCTTGAGCAGTTCTTC.

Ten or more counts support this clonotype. The CDR3 region is CASEPPTGGFYEQYF. The CDR3 bases are TGTGCCAGCGAGCCCCCGACAGGGGGCTTCTACGAGCAGTACTTC. The chain couples TRBV7-2 to TRBJ2-7, with 10 positions matching TRBD1. V was clipped by 8 bases and J by 3 bases; unmatched bases: 10. The CDR3 totals 15 residues. The germline gives CDR1 SGHTA, CDR2 FQGNSA.

The CDR3 nucleotides read TGTGCCAGCGGACAGGTCGCCTACGAGCAGTACTTC. Amino acids: CASGQVAYEQYF. V usage is TRBV12-3 or TRBV12-4 and J usage is TRBJ2-7; 7 bases line up with TRBD1. The CDR3 spans 12 residues. V lost 8 bases and J lost 2; bases outside the gene matches: 3.

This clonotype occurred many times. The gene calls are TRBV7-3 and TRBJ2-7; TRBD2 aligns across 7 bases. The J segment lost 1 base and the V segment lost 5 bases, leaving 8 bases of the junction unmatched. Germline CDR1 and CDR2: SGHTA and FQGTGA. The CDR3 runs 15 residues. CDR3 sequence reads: CASSQGPGLSYEQYF. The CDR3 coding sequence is TGTGCCAGCAGCCAAGGTCCGGGACTATCCTACGAGCAGTACTTC.

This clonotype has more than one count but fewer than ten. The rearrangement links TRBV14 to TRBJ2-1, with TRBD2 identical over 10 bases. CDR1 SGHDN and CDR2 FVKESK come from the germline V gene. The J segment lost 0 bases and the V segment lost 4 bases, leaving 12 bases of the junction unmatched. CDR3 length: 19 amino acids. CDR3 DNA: TGTGCCAGCAGCCTTGTTCCTATGACTAGCGGGTCCTCCTACAATGAGCAGTTCTTC. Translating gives CASSLVPMTSGSSYNEQFF.

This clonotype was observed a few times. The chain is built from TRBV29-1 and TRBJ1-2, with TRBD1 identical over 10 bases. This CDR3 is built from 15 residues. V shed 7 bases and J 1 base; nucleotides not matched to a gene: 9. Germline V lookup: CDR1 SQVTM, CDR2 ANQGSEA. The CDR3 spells CSAGGGQGDNYGYTF. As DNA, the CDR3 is TGCAGCGCCGGAGGTGGACAGGGGGATAACTATGGCTACACCTTC.

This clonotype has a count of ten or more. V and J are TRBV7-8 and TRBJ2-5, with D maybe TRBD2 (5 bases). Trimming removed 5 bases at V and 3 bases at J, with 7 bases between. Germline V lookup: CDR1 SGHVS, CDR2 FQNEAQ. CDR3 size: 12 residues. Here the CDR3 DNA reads TGTGCCAGCAGCGAGGAGGAAGAGACCCAGTACTTC. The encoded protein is CASSEEEETQYF. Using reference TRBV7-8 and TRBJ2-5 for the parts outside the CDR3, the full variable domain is GAGVSQSPRYKVAKRGQDVALRCDPISGHVSLFWYQQALGQGPEFLTYFQNEAQLDKSGLPSDRFFAERPEGSVSTLKIQRTQQEDSAVYLCASSEEEETQYFGPGTRLLVL.

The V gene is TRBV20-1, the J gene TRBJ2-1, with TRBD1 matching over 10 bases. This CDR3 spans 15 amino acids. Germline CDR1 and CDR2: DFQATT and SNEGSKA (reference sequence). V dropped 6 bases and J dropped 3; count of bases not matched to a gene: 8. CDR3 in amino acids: CSAPPRDRGYNEQFF. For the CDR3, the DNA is TGCAGTGCCCCGCCCCGGGACAGGGGCTACAATGAGCAGTTCTTC.

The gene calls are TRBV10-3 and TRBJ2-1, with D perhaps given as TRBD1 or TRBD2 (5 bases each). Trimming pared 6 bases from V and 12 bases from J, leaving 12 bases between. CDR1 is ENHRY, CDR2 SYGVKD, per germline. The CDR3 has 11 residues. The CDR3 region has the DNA TGTGCCATCAGCGAGGGGATGGTGCAGTTCTTC. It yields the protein CAISEGMVQFF.

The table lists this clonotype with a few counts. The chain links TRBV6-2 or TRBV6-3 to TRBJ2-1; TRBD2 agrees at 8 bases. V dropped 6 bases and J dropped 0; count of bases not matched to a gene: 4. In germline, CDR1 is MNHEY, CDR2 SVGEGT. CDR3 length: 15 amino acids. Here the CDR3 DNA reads TGTGCCAGCAGCCGGGAGGGGAGCTCCTACAATGAGCAGTTCTTC. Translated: CASSREGSSYNEQFF.

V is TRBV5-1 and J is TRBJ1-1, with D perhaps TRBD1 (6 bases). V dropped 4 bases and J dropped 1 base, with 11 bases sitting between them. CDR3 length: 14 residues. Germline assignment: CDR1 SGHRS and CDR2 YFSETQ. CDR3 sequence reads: CASSLGHSNTEAFF. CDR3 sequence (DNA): TGCGCCAGCAGCCTGGGACACTCGAACACTGAAGCTTTCTTT.

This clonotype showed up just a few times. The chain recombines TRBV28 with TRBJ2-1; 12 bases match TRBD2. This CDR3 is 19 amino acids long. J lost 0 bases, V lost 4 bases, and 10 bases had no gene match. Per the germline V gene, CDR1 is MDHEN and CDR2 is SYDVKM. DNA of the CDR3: TGTGCCAGCAGTTCCAGACTAGCGGGAGAGGGGGGCTCCTACAATGAGCAGTTCTTC. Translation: CASSSRLAGEGGSYNEQFF.

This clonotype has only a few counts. The CDR3 reads CAISEGPGVIQPQHF. CDR3 coding DNA: TGTGCCATCAGTGAGGGTCCAGGGGTTATTCAGCCCCAGCATTTT. V is TRBV10-3 and J is TRBJ1-5; D is possibly TRBD1 (6 bases). The V and J ends lost 2 bases and 6 bases respectively, with 14 bases between them. In germline, CDR1 is ENHRY, CDR2 SYGVKD. The CDR3 is 15 amino acids.

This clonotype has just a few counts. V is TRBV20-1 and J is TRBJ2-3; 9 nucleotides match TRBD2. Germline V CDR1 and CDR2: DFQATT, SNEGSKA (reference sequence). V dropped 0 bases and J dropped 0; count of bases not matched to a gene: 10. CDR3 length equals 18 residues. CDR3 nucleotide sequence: TGCAGTGCTAGAGACAGCCGGGGACTAGCTCTTAGCACAGATACGCAGTATTTT. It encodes CSARDSRGLALSTDTQYF.

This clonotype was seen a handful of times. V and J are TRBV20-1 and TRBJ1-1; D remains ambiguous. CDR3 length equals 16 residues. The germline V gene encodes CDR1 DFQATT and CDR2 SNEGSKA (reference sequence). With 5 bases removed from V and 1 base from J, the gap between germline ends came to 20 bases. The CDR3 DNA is TGCAGTGCTCCCTGGGGAGGGAAGTATGGGAACACTGAAGCTTTCTTT. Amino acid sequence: CSAPWGGKYGNTEAFF.

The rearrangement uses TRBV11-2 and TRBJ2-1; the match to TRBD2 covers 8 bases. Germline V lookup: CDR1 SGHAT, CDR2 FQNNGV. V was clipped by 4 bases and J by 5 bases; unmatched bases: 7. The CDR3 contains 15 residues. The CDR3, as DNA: TGTGCCAGCAGCTCAAGCGGGAGTTTCAACAATGAGCAGTTCTTC. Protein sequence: CASSSSGSFNNEQFF.